The 15 T cell receptor beta chains presented below share a single source sample, sequenced in a study of T-cell reconstitution after alpha-beta-depleted transplantation in children. Library preparation (for TCRbeta) was performed with unique molecular identifiers. TCRdb reprocessed the PCR reads via MiXCR and lists one record per CDR3 protein. This table holds around 490,000 distinct CDR3 sequences, roughly 11% found once. Here the sequenced sample was PBMCs, mostly from graft donor cells, taken 180 days after TCRalphabeta/CD19-depleted stem cell transplant. These TCRs come from a female patient aged 2 to 10 who had a stem cell transplant for aplastic anemia, so the T cells may come from the graft donor.

The chain links TRBV29-1 to TRBJ2-7; D is possibly TRBD2 (6 bases). In germline, CDR1 is SQVTM, CDR2 ANQGSEA. The CDR3 is made up of 12 amino acids. The CDR3 region is CSGGLTSYEQYF. The CDR3 DNA reads TGCAGTGGGGGACTCACATCCTACGAGCAGTACTTC.

The chain links TRBV10-3 to TRBJ2-3; D not certain. The CDR3 covers 13 residues. Germline V gene sequence: CDR1 ENHRY, CDR2 SYGVKD. V lost 4 bases and J lost 0, with 5 bases in between. CDR3 DNA sequence: TGTGCCATCAGTGTATCTAGCACAGATACGCAGTATTTT. It translates to CAISVSSTDTQYF.

This clonotype occurred a few times. This chain connects TRBV5-1 to TRBJ2-2; D may be TRBD2 (5 bases). Trimming stripped 0 bases from V and 2 bases from J, with 17 bases between. Germline loops: CDR1 SGHRS, CDR2 YFSETQ. This CDR3 comprises 18 residues. The CDR3, as DNA: TGCGCCAGCAGCTTGGTCTTTCCAGCGGCCACTAACACCGGGGAGCTGTTTTTT. This encodes CASSLVFPAATNTGELFF.

At least ten counts were recorded for this clonotype. This sequence joins TRBV20-1 and TRBJ2-3; TRBD2 matches 9 bases. V gave up 2 bases and J gave up 3 bases; unmatched junction bases: 3. The CDR3 has 14 residues. Germline CDR1 and CDR2: DFQATT and SNEGSKA (reference sequence). The CDR3 DNA follows: TGCAGTGCTAGAAGACTAGCGGAAACAGATACGCAGTATTTT. Its translation is CSARRLAETDTQYF.

This clonotype has more than one count but fewer than ten. The rearrangement links TRBV20-1 to TRBJ1-5; D ambiguous. CDR1 and CDR2 (germline): DFQATT, SNEGSKA (reference sequence). The V and J ends lost 3 bases and 7 bases respectively, with 19 bases between them. The CDR3 has 15 residues. The CDR3 coding sequence is TGCAGTGCTAGGCGCCCCGCGGGATACGGCCAGCCCCAGCATTTT. It is translated as CSARRPAGYGQPQHF.

This chain joins TRBV10-2 and TRBJ1-2; unclear D gene. Trimming shortened V by 0 bases and J by 8 bases, and 13 bases separated the two germline ends. CDR1 and CDR2 (germline): WSHSY, SAAADI. The CDR3 is 14 amino acids. CDR3 sequence (DNA): TGCGCCAGCAGTGAGTCGTCTACAGTGCGGGGCTACACCTTC. Protein sequence: CASSESSTVRGYTF.

Ten or more counts support this clonotype. The chain is built from TRBV20-1 and TRBJ2-3; TRBD2 aligns across 8 bases. This CDR3 is 14 amino acids long. Germline CDR1 and CDR2: DFQATT and SNEGSKA (reference sequence). Germline trimming cut 3 bases from V and 1 base from J; bases unmatched to any gene: 3. CDR3 protein: CSASPAGGTDTQYF. The CDR3 DNA is TGCAGTGCTAGTCCAGCGGGGGGCACAGATACGCAGTATTTT.

This clonotype was seen only a few times. The chain combines TRBV20-1 with TRBJ2-3; D might be TRBD1 (5 bases). V was cut by 6 bases and J by 2 bases, with 18 bases left in between. CDR1 DFQATT and CDR2 SNEGSKA come from the germline V gene (reference sequence). The length of the CDR3 is 15 residues. The CDR3 nucleotides read TGCAGTGCCATAGAATTAGGACACTTCACAGATACGCAGTATTTT. Residues: CSAIELGHFTDTQYF.

The rearrangement uses TRBV20-1 and TRBJ2-7; D tentatively fits TRBD1 or TRBD2 (5 bases each). V dropped 6 bases and J dropped 3 bases, with 12 bases sitting between them. Germline CDR1 DFQATT, CDR2 SNEGSKA (reference sequence). This CDR3 is built from 12 residues. DNA of the CDR3: TGCAGTGCGGGACGCCGATACTACGAGCAGTACGTC. Translated, it gives CSAGRRYYEQYV.

This clonotype occurred a few times. The chain couples TRBV5-1 to TRBJ2-4, with D maybe TRBD1 (6 bases). Germline CDR1 is SGHRS and CDR2 is YFSETQ. CDR3 length equals 14 residues. The V end lost 2 bases, the J end lost 1 base, and 7 bases lay between the germline ends. CDR3 region: CASSFRGAKNIQYF. In nucleotides, the CDR3 is TGCGCCAGCAGCTTTAGGGGGGCCAAAAACATTCAGTACTTC.

The CDR3 here is CAISESKGQGGGEQFF. DNA of the CDR3: TGTGCCATCAGTGAGTCGAAGGGACAGGGCGGAGGTGAGCAGTTCTTC. The V and J genes are TRBV10-3 and TRBJ2-1; 9 bases line up with TRBD1. CDR1 ENHRY and CDR2 SYGVKD come from the germline V gene. CDR3 length: 16 amino acids. Unmatched junction bases numbered 9, after V lost 0 bases and J lost 9 bases.

CDR3 region: CAISEGTGTYEQYF. The CDR3 nucleotides read TGTGCCATCAGTGAGGGGACAGGGACCTACGAGCAGTACTTC. The rearrangement joins TRBV10-3 to TRBJ2-7; 9 bases align to TRBD1. Trimming at V came to 2 bases and at J to 2 bases, leaving 1 base not matched to a gene. Germline-derived CDR1 and CDR2 are ENHRY and SYGVKD. The CDR3 runs to 14 residues.

The rearrangement links TRBV4-2 to TRBJ2-5, with a possible D match to TRBD2 (6 bases). This CDR3 is 15 amino acids long. Germline V gives CDR1 LGHNA, CDR2 YNFKEQ. Trimming stripped 1 base from V and 5 bases from J, with 14 bases between. CDR3 amino acids: CASSQGVPGEETQYF. As DNA, the CDR3 is TGTGCCAGCAGCCAAGGTGTTCCGGGAGAGGAGACCCAGTACTTC.

This clonotype was detected only a few times. The V call is TRBV27, the J call TRBJ2-5; TRBD2 agrees at 9 bases. Per the germline V gene, CDR1 is MNHEY and CDR2 is SMNVEV (reference sequence). This CDR3 is built from 16 residues. V was clipped by 4 bases and J by 5 bases; unmatched bases: 11. CDR3 sequence reads: CASSSLVAGARETQYF. DNA of the CDR3: TGTGCCAGCAGTTCCCTCGTAGCGGGAGCTCGGGAGACCCAGTACTTC.

The rearrangement uses TRBV12-3 or TRBV12-4 and TRBJ1-6; TRBD1 agrees at 9 bases. The ends lost 5 bases at V and 8 bases at J; junction bases unmatched: 7. The CDR3 contains 15 residues. The CDR3 loop reads CASSRDRAYDSPLHF. The CDR3 nucleotides are TGTGCCAGCAGTCGGGACAGGGCATATGATTCACCCCTCCACTTT.